A single sample gave rise to the 2 T cell receptor beta chains below, sequenced in a study of T-cell reconstitution after alpha-beta-depleted transplantation in children. Library preparation (for TCRbeta) was performed with unique molecular identifiers. TCRdb re-called the PCR reads through MiXCR, storing one row per CDR3 protein. The sample lists about 1,000,000 distinct CDR3 sequences, roughly 29% occurring once. The sample here was PBMCs, mostly from graft donor cells, taken 360 days after TCRalphabeta/CD19-depleted stem cell transplant. All receptors derive from a boy under two years old who had a stem cell transplant for SCID, so the T cells may come from the graft donor.

The chain uses TRBV24-1 and TRBJ1-5, with D unresolved. The length of the CDR3 is 13 residues. Germline CDR1 is KGHDR and CDR2 is SFDVKD. The V gene lost 4 bases and the J gene lost 5 bases, with 8 bases spanning the gap. The CDR3 DNA reads TGTGCCACCAGTGACACGTGGGATCAGCCCCAGCATTTT. As protein: CATSDTWDQPQHF.

As to this clonotype: An end of the junction differs from the germline gene, which may be a read error. The chain has TRBV3-1 and TRBJ2-1; 10 positions agree with TRBD1. The germline CDR1 and CDR2 sequences are LGHDT and YNNKEL (reference sequence). This CDR3 has 15 amino acids. The CDR3 is CASSQGQGRANQQFF. In nucleotides, the CDR3 is TGTGCCAGCAGCCAGGGACAGGGGAGGGCCAATCAGCAGTTCTTC.